The 24 T cell receptor beta chains presented below share a single source sample, sequenced in a study of shared clonotypes between healthy human individuals. The data were produced by immunoSEQ multiplex PCR, yet TCRdb's version contains in-frame clones alone and is incomplete. The sample holds hundreds of thousands of clones, 70% to 80% seen once. Sample: PBMCs. Source of these receptors: a woman between 35 and 50 years old in good health. Some clones in this sample may be carry-over from other donors' samples.

The chain recombines TRBV28 with TRBJ2-7, with D perhaps matching TRBD2 (5 bases). The germline V gene encodes CDR1 MDHEN and CDR2 SYDVKM. The CDR3 sequence is 15 residues long. V was clipped by 4 bases and J by 1 base, with 14 bases between them. The CDR3 DNA sequence: TGTGCCAGCAGTTCTTGGGGAACGGGATCCTACGAGCAGTACTTC. Encoded protein: CASSSWGTGSYEQYF.

The V and J genes are TRBV2 and TRBJ1-3; D call uncertain. Trimming removed 4 bases at V and 4 bases at J, with 5 bases between. Germline V CDR1 and CDR2: SNHLY, FYNNEI. The CDR3 sequence is 12 residues long. DNA for the CDR3: TGTGCCAGCAGTGCGATCGGAAACACCATATATTTT. This encodes CASSAIGNTIYF.

J is TRBJ2-1 and V is TRBV9, with TRBD1 matching 9 bases. Germline V CDR1 and CDR2: SGDLS, YYNGEE. The CDR3 has 16 amino acids. V trimming: 4 bases; J trimming: 4 bases; junction bases outside the gene matches: 9. CDR3 residues: CASSPWGQGPYNEQFF. The CDR3 region has the DNA TGTGCCAGCAGCCCGTGGGGACAGGGACCATACAATGAGCAGTTCTTC.

This clone appeared a single time. The rearrangement joins TRBV10-3 to TRBJ2-7, with 8 bases identical to TRBD2. This CDR3 comprises 13 residues. V was clipped by 3 bases and J by 9 bases; unmatched bases: 7. CDR1 and CDR2 from the germline V gene are ENHRY and SYGVKD. CDR3 in DNA: TGTGCCATCAGTGATTCCTCTAGCGGGCCGCAGTACTTC. Its translation: CAISDSSSGPQYF.

In regard to this clone: Other DNA sequences within the sample encode an identical CDR3. V is TRBV2 and J is TRBJ2-7, with 8 bases matching TRBD1. The CDR3 covers 14 residues. The junction had 3 bases not matched to a gene; V was cut back by 3 bases and J by 2 bases. From germline, CDR1 is SNHLY and CDR2 FYNNEI. In DNA form, the CDR3 reads TGTGCCAGCAGTGAGGGGACAGGAGCCTACGAGCAGTACTTC. Its protein is CASSEGTGAYEQYF. The full variable domain, rest sourced from reference TRBV2 and TRBJ2-7, is EPEVTQTPSHQVTQMGQEVILRCVPISNHLYFYWYRQILGQKVEFLVSFYNNEISEKSEIFDDQFSVERPDGSNFTLKIRSTKLEDSAMYFCASSEGTGAYEQYFGPGTRLTVT.

A note on this clone: A much larger clonotype is one base distant, so this may be a read error. The chain is built from TRBV30 and TRBJ2-1; 7 bases fit TRBD2. The CDR3 is 13 residues long. Per germline, CDR1 GTSNPN and CDR2 SVGIG (reference sequence). V lost 2 bases, J lost 9 bases, and 7 bases stayed unmatched. The CDR3 DNA reads TGTGCCTGGAGTTTGACTAGCACAGTTGAGCAGTTCTTC. This gives the protein CAWSLTSTVEQFF.

This clone was counted at least ten times. The rearrangement uses TRBV7-2 and TRBJ1-1; no clear D gene. V was pared by 5 bases and J by 1 base, with 8 bases between. The CDR3 sequence is 13 residues long. CDR1 is SGHTA, CDR2 FQGNSA, per germline. CDR3: CASSLFGNTEAFF. CDR3 bases: TGTGCCAGCAGCCTATTTGGGAACACTGAAGCTTTCTTT. Full variable domain (outside the CDR3, taken from reference TRBV7-2 and TRBJ1-1): GAGVSQSPSNKVTEKGKDVELRCDPISGHTALYWYRQSLGQGLEFLIYFQGNSAPDKSGLPSDRFSAERTGGSVSTLTIQRTQQEDSAVYLCASSLFGNTEAFFGQGTRLTVV.

This chain connects TRBV5-1 to TRBJ1-1; maybe TRBD1 (5 bases). Trimming left V 1 base short and J 1 base short, with 8 bases between. The CDR3 is 14 residues long. Germline lookup yields CDR1 SGHRS and CDR2 YFSETQ. The CDR3 loop reads CASSLTQGNTEAFF. The DNA for the CDR3 is TGCGCCAGCAGCTTGACCCAGGGGAACACTGAAGCTTTCTTT.

The V gene is TRBV7-8, the J gene TRBJ1-2; TRBD1 agrees at 7 bases. After removal of 1 base from V and 3 bases from J, the junction contained 2 bases not matched to a gene. This CDR3 comprises 14 residues. CDR1 and CDR2 (germline): SGHVS, FQNEAQ. For the CDR3, the DNA is TGTGCCAGCAGCTTAGGGACAGGATACTATGGCTACACCTTC. This encodes CASSLGTGYYGYTF.

With respect to this clone: It differs at one base from a far larger clone, so likely a read error. The genes are TRBV2 and TRBJ2-7, with TRBD2 matching 16 bases. CDR1 and CDR2 from the germline V gene are SNHLY and FYNNEI. The CDR3 is made up of 19 amino acids. Unmatched junction bases numbered 21, after V lost 10 bases and J lost 6 bases. CDR3 sequence: CAITRGTSGRAVSEAEQYF. In DNA, the CDR3 is TGTGCCATCACTCGGGGGACTAGCGGGAGGGCCGTCTCCGAGGCCGAGCAGTACTTC.

The rearrangement links TRBV7-9 to TRBJ2-7, with D possibly being TRBD2 (5 bases). Trimming pared 2 bases from V and 3 bases from J, leaving 23 bases between. This CDR3 region has 18 residues. Per germline, CDR1 SEHNR and CDR2 FQNEAQ (reference sequence). The CDR3 DNA sequence: TGTGCCAGCAGCTTAAGTTTTACGCTTTCAAGCGGAGGCTACGAGCAGTACTTC. Translation gives CASSLSFTLSSGGYEQYF.

This sequence joins TRBV19 and TRBJ1-5; TRBD1 agrees at 7 bases. With V trimmed by 3 bases and J by 6 bases, 8 bases remained unmatched. The CDR3 is 15 residues long. CDR1 and CDR2 from the germline V gene are LNHDA and SQIVND (reference sequence). CDR3 nucleotides: TGTGCCAGTAGTATCGTCGGGCAGGGGGTTCAGCCCCAGCATTTT. It is translated as CASSIVGQGVQPQHF.

This clone was detected only a few times. This sequence joins TRBV5-6 and TRBJ2-5; TRBD1 matches 7 bases. Trimming took 0 bases from V and 1 from J; bases not matched to a gene: 3. Per the germline V gene, CDR1 is SGHDT and CDR2 is YYEEEE. The CDR3 length is 15 residues. The CDR3 coding sequence is TGTGCCAGCAGCTTGGGTAGGGGGCGCCAAGAGACCCAGTACTTC. Translation: CASSLGRGRQETQYF.

The genes are TRBV4-1 and TRBJ2-4, with 10 bases aligning to TRBD2. Germline V gene sequence: CDR1 MGHRA, CDR2 YSYEKL. The length of the CDR3 is 20 residues. V lost 3 bases, J lost 0 bases, and 14 bases stayed unmatched. CDR3: CASSQKIHGLADIAKNIQYF. The CDR3, as DNA: TGCGCCAGCAGCCAGAAGATCCATGGACTAGCGGATATAGCCAAAAACATTCAGTACTTC.

The V call is TRBV28, the J call TRBJ2-7, with TRBD2 identical over 9 bases. The CDR3 has 15 amino acids. Trimming took 1 base from V and 0 from J; bases not matched to a gene: 1. Per the germline V gene, CDR1 is MDHEN and CDR2 is SYDVKM. CDR3 sequence (DNA): TGTGCCAGCAGTTTATATAGCGGGAGCTCCTACGAGCAGTACTTC. Protein sequence: CASSLYSGSSYEQYF.

This chain uses TRBV7-9 with TRBJ1-1; D ambiguous. Trimming shortened V by 4 bases and J by 5 bases, and 17 bases separated the two germline ends. CDR3 size: 15 residues. The germline gives CDR1 SEHNR, CDR2 FQNEAQ (reference sequence). CDR3 residues: CASSSLFFGGTEAFF. The CDR3 DNA reads TGTGCCAGCAGCTCTCTCTTTTTTGGTGGGACTGAAGCTTTCTTT.

The chain combines TRBV30 with TRBJ1-3; weak D call: TRBD1 (5 bases). V gave up 8 bases and J gave up 0 bases, with 11 bases separating them. Germline CDR1 GTSNPN, CDR2 SVGIG (reference sequence). The CDR3 covers 13 residues. The CDR3 DNA reads TGTGCCGGCCAGGGTTTCTCTGGAAACACCATATATTTT. Translated: CAGQGFSGNTIYF.

The CDR3 protein is CASSPGQASYNEQFF. The CDR3 bases are TGTGCCAGCTCACCGGGGCAGGCCTCCTACAATGAGCAGTTCTTC. The gene calls are TRBV18 and TRBJ2-1; D possibly corresponds to TRBD1 (5 bases). V lost 3 bases and J lost 0, with 9 bases in between. The CDR3 spans 15 residues. Germline CDR1 KGHSH, CDR2 LQKENI.

This chain links TRBV6-1 with TRBJ1-5, with D uncertain. Deletions cut 6 bases from V and 3 bases from J, with 12 bases between. Germline V lookup: CDR1 MNHNS, CDR2 SASEGT. CDR3 length: 14 amino acids. The DNA of the CDR3 is TGTGCCAGCAGCCCCGGTCAGTTCAATCAGCCCCAGCATTTT. Encoded protein: CASSPGQFNQPQHF.

This rearrangement joins TRBV29-1 to TRBJ1-1; D perhaps matches TRBD1 (5 bases). CDR3 length: 11 amino acids. V lost 6 bases to trimming and J lost 4 bases, with 9 bases between them. The germline V gene has CDR1 SQVTM and CDR2 ANQGSEA. CDR3 DNA: TGCAGCGTAGCAGGGTTCACTGAAGCTTTCTTT. This sequence encodes CSVAGFTEAFF.

The chain is built from TRBV7-2 and TRBJ1-1; no reliable D call. The germline V gene encodes CDR1 SGHTA and CDR2 FQGNSA. The V end was cut by 0 bases, the J end by 5 bases, with 10 bases between. This CDR3 contains 14 residues. The CDR3 loop reads CASSLAGQATEAFF. The CDR3 DNA reads as TGTGCCAGCAGCTTAGCGGGCCAAGCAACTGAAGCTTTCTTT. Based on the CDR3 plus reference TRBV7-2 and TRBJ1-1, the full variable domain is GAGVSQSPSNKVTEKGKDVELRCDPISGHTALYWYRQSLGQGLEFLIYFQGNSAPDKSGLPSDRFSAERTGGSVSTLTIQRTQQEDSAVYLCASSLAGQATEAFFGQGTRLTVV.

This clone has just a few counts. The chain couples TRBV19 to TRBJ2-5; 7 nucleotides agree with TRBD2. Germline-derived CDR1 and CDR2 are LNHDA and SQIVND (reference sequence). This CDR3 is 16 amino acids long. V lost 3 bases, J lost 2 bases, and 9 bases stayed unmatched. CDR3 sequence reads: CASSMGGSPIQETQYF. CDR3 nucleotide sequence: TGTGCCAGTAGTATGGGCGGGAGCCCCATACAAGAGACCCAGTACTTC.

This chain connects TRBV10-1 to TRBJ2-7; no clear D. Trimming removed 6 bases at V and 6 bases at J, with 15 bases between. The CDR3 spans 13 residues. Per the germline V gene, CDR1 is WNHNN and CDR2 is SYGVQD (reference sequence). The CDR3 here is CASSLGPDAEQYF. Written as DNA, the CDR3 is TGCGCCAGCAGCCTCGGACCCGACGCCGAGCAGTACTTC.

Of note for this clone: A far larger clone is one nucleotide away, so this likely arose from a read error. This sequence joins TRBV7-9 and TRBJ2-1; 8 positions agree with TRBD1. CDR3 size: 16 residues. V lost 0 bases, J lost 8 bases, and 9 bases stayed unmatched. Germline CDR1 reads SEHNR; CDR2 reads FQNEAQ (reference sequence). The DNA of the CDR3 is TGTGCCAGCAGCTTAGCGGCGACAGGGGAGGTCGATGAGCAGTTCTTC. It yields the protein CASSLAATGEVDEQFF.